This T cell receptor beta chain was identified during a study of blood T cell repertoires in COVID-19. The overall study: Italy, Spain and the United States were the sources of the convalescent and acute COVID-19 samples. T cells, B-cell-depleted T cells, or PBMCs provided the cDNA or gDNA that served as material.

Germline V gives CDR1 KGHSH, CDR2 LQKENI. V lost 2 bases and J 0 bases, leaving 7 bases between the germline ends. CDR3 length: 14 amino acids. Authors' methods: The authors estimated nucleated cell counts from reference gene primer amplification. Libraries were prepared by immunoSEQ multiplex PCR; TCRdb keeps only in-frame clonotypes and omits some of them. V, J and clone size reflect that table, while D and trimming were determined from the DNA. Among fewer than 400,000 clones listed, roughly 90% were seen once. The chain carries TRBV18 and TRBJ1-2; D is unclear. Sequencing input: peripheral blood. The receptor comes from a young woman with COVID-19, enrolled during active disease. The CDR3 spells CASSPNQANYGYTF. The DNA for the CDR3 is TGTGCCAGCTCACCAAACCAGGCTAACTATGGCTACACCTTC.